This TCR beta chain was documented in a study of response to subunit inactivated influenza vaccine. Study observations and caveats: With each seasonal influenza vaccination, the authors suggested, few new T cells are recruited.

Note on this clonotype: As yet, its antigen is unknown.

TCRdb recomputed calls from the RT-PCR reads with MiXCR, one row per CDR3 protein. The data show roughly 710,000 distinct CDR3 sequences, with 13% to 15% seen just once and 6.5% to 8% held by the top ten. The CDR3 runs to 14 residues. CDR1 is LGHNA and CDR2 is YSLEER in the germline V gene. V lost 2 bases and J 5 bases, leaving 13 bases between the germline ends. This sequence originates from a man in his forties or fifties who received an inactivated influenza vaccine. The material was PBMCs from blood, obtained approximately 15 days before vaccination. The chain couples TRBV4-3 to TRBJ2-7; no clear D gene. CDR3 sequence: CASSQTAFPDEQYF. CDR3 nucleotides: TGCGCCAGCAGCCAAACAGCCTTCCCCGACGAGCAGTACTTC.